A single sample is the source of the 20 T cell receptor beta chains below, sequenced in a study of T cell responses to AZD1222 COVID-19 vaccine. Generated by immunoSEQ multiplex PCR, the TCRdb table keeps only in-frame clones and is missing some. This table holds tens of thousands of clones, around 87% found once. The sample in question was peripheral blood, obtained on day 0 of AZD1222 vaccination. Receptors were obtained from an adult in good health.

V is TRBV24-1 and J is TRBJ1-5; D not certain. The CDR3 has 12 amino acids. The ends were cut back, 1 base at V and 6 bases at J, with 3 bases in the middle. Per germline, CDR1 KGHDR and CDR2 SFDVKD. CDR3: CATSDFGQPQHF. CDR3 in DNA: TGTGCCACCAGTGATTTCGGTCAGCCCCAGCATTTT.

This chain connects TRBV5-1 to TRBJ1-5; D uncertain. Per the germline V gene, CDR1 is SGHRS and CDR2 is YFSETQ. V was shortened by 2 bases and J by 7 bases, with 16 bases between the two germline ends. This CDR3 is built from 15 residues. The CDR3 loop reads CASSFGPGAEQPQHF. In nucleotides, the CDR3 is TGCGCCAGCAGCTTCGGGCCCGGAGCAGAGCAGCCCCAGCATTTT. The complete variable domain, with remaining parts taken from reference TRBV5-1 and TRBJ1-5, reads KAGVTQTPRYLIKTRGQQVTLSCSPISGHRSVSWYQQTPGQGLQFLFEYFSETQRNKGNFPGRFSGRQFSNSRSEMNVSTLELGDSALYLCASSFGPGAEQPQHFGDGTRLSIL.

The genes are TRBV30 and TRBJ1-2, with 9 bases matching TRBD1. Trimming cost V 5 bases and J 6 bases; bases outside gene matches: 7. Germline V lookup: CDR1 GTSNPN, CDR2 SVGIG (reference sequence). The CDR3 totals 13 residues. CDR3 bases: TGTGCCTGGCGATGGGGGACAGGGAATGGCTACACCTTC. This translates into CAWRWGTGNGYTF. The full variable domain, completed using reference TRBV30 and TRBJ1-2, is SQTIHQWPATLVQPVGSPLSLECTVEGTSNPNLYWYRQAAGRGLQLLFYSVGIGQISSEVPQNLSASRPQDRQFILSSKKLLLSDSGFYLCAWRWGTGNGYTFGSGTRLTVV.

This clone has just a few counts. The chain links TRBV28 to TRBJ1-1, with D possibly matching TRBD1 (6 bases). Trimming stripped 7 bases from V and 7 bases from J, with 16 bases between. CDR1 is MDHEN, CDR2 SYDVKM, per germline. This CDR3 is 13 amino acids long. The CDR3 bases are TGTGCCAGCACCCCGCGGGGGCAAATTGAAGCTTTCTTT. Its translation is CASTPRGQIEAFF.

V and J are TRBV2 and TRBJ2-1; TRBD2 might be the D (5 bases). CDR3 length equals 15 residues. Germline V gives CDR1 SNHLY, CDR2 FYNNEI. Between the trimmed V and J ends, which lost 7 bases and 4 bases, there was a span of 17 bases. CDR3: CASKTGIGGYNEQFF. The CDR3 DNA reads as TGTGCCAGCAAGACTGGGATTGGCGGGTACAATGAGCAGTTCTTC.

V is TRBV7-3 and J is TRBJ2-3; TRBD2 matches at 7 bases. Germline CDR1 SGHTA, CDR2 FQGTGA. This CDR3 contains 16 residues. The J segment lost 0 bases and the V segment lost 1 base, leaving 4 bases of the junction unmatched. The CDR3 DNA reads as TGTGCCAGCAGCTTAATTTCCGGGGGGAGCACAGATACGCAGTATTTT. Translation: CASSLISGGSTDTQYF.

In this sample, this clone turned up once. This chain uses TRBV19 with TRBJ2-3, with 11 positions matching TRBD1. The V and J ends lost 9 bases and 2 bases, in that order; junction bases with no gene match: 4. Per germline, CDR1 LNHDA and CDR2 SQIVND (reference sequence). The CDR3 has 14 amino acids. CDR3 loop: CASRTGGPTDTQYF. In DNA, the CDR3 is TGTGCCAGCCGGACAGGGGGCCCCACAGATACGCAGTATTTT. Variable domain in full (rest from reference TRBV19 and TRBJ2-3): DGGITQSPKYLFRKEGQNVTLSCEQNLNHDAMYWYRQDPGQGLRLIYYSQIVNDFQKGDIAEGYSVSREKKESFPLTVTSAQKNPTAFYLCASRTGGPTDTQYFGPGTRLTVL.

The chain links TRBV6-4 to TRBJ2-2, with 7 bases matching TRBD1. The V gene's germline CDR1 is MRHNA and CDR2 SNTAGT. CDR3 size: 16 residues. Trimming removed 0 bases from V and 2 bases from J; junction bases left unmatched: 3. The CDR3 DNA is TGTGCCAGCAGTGACTCGGCAGGGGGAAACACCGGGGAGCTGTTTTTT. Its protein is CASSDSAGGNTGELFF.

The CDR3 protein is CASSEKENTEAFF. In nucleotides, the CDR3 is TGTGCCAGCAGTGAAAAGGAGAACACTGAAGCTTTCTTT. The chain has TRBV6-1 and TRBJ1-1; D not resolved. This CDR3 has 13 residues. V lost 2 bases and J lost 1, with 5 bases in between. Per germline, CDR1 MNHNS and CDR2 SASEGT.

The chain uses TRBV7-9 and TRBJ2-7; a possible D gene is TRBD1 (6 bases). V lost 5 bases and J 2 bases, leaving 22 bases between the germline ends. The CDR3 spans 17 residues. The V gene's germline CDR1 is SEHNR and CDR2 FQNEAQ (reference sequence). In nucleotides, the CDR3 is TGTGCCAGCAGCCCAGCCTTTTTCGGACAGAAAACCTACGAGCAGTACTTC. Amino acids: CASSPAFFGQKTYEQYF.

V is TRBV6-5 and J is TRBJ2-7, with 10 bases matching TRBD1. Germline CDR1 is MNHEY and CDR2 is SVGAGI. There are 16 residues in the CDR3. The V gene end was trimmed by 2 bases and the J gene end by 4 bases; junction bases not matched to a gene: 8. CDR3 coding DNA: TGTGCCAGCAGTTACCTACCGGGACAGGGGTTTTACGAGCAGTACTTC. Its translation is CASSYLPGQGFYEQYF.

The chain joins TRBV13 to TRBJ2-7; D may be TRBD2 (6 bases). The CDR3 covers 14 residues. V lost 4 bases and J lost 0, with 10 bases in between. CDR1 is PRHDT, CDR2 FYEKMQ, per germline (reference sequence). The CDR3 protein is CASSSLGGSYEQYF. The CDR3, as DNA: TGTGCCAGCAGCTCCCTGGGGGGCTCCTACGAGCAGTACTTC.

This chain links TRBV2 with TRBJ1-6; 7 positions match TRBD1. This CDR3 is built from 15 residues. Germline V gives CDR1 SNHLY, CDR2 FYNNEI. With 5 bases clipped from V and 5 bases from J, the junction kept 6 bases outside the gene matches. The CDR3 DNA follows: TGTGCCAGCAGTCCTGGGACAGCGAATAATTCACCCCTCCACTTT. Encoded protein: CASSPGTANNSPLHF. The full variable domain, its missing parts supplied by reference TRBV2 and TRBJ1-6, is EPEVTQTPSHQVTQMGQEVILRCVPISNHLYFYWYRQILGQKVEFLVSFYNNEISEKSEIFDDQFSVERPDGSNFTLKIRSTKLEDSAMYFCASSPGTANNSPLHFGNGTRLTVT.

The V gene is TRBV6-5, the J gene TRBJ1-1; 7 bases line up with TRBD1. V gave up 7 bases and J gave up 4 bases; unmatched junction bases: 9. CDR3 length equals 14 residues. Germline V CDR1 and CDR2: MNHEY, SVGAGI. The CDR3 coding sequence is TGTGCCAGCACCCAGACAGGGATTGGCACTGAAGCTTTCTTT. The encoded protein is CASTQTGIGTEAFF.

This chain uses TRBV20-1 with TRBJ2-3, with D hard to call. Germline V CDR1 and CDR2: DFQATT, SNEGSKA (reference sequence). This CDR3 is built from 11 residues. The V end was cut by 4 bases, the J end by 5 bases, with 7 bases between. CDR3 sequence (DNA): TGCAGTGCTATTTTGGGAGATACGCAGTATTTT. The encoded protein is CSAILGDTQYF.

This clone was detected only once. The CDR3 DNA is TGCAGTGCTAGTGGGGGGTCGTCTCATGCTTTCTTT. Its protein is CSASGGSSHAFF. The chain couples TRBV20-1 to TRBJ1-1; TRBD1 is a possible D gene (5 bases). Germline V lookup: CDR1 DFQATT, CDR2 SNEGSKA (reference sequence). The CDR3 runs to 12 residues. With 3 bases removed from V and 11 bases from J, the gap between germline ends came to 16 bases.

The rearrangement joins TRBV6-6 to TRBJ1-2; no definite D call. The CDR3 runs to 14 residues. V was clipped by 6 bases and J by 2 bases, with 13 bases between them. The germline V gene has CDR1 MNHNY and CDR2 SVGAGI (reference sequence). The CDR3 DNA follows: TGTGCCAGCAGCCCGGGAGGTCTAAACTATGGCTACACCTTC. This translates into CASSPGGLNYGYTF.

This sequence joins TRBV5-6 and TRBJ2-7; 11 nucleotides match TRBD1. The germline V gene has CDR1 SGHDT and CDR2 YYEEEE. The J segment lost 4 bases and the V segment lost 4 bases, leaving 10 bases of the junction unmatched. The CDR3 totals 16 residues. CDR3 coding DNA: TGTGCCAGCAGCGCCTCCGGGACAGGGGGACTGTACGAGCAGTACTTC. It translates to CASSASGTGGLYEQYF.

This chain links TRBV5-1 with TRBJ1-2, with D perhaps matching TRBD1 (5 bases). Germline V gene sequence: CDR1 SGHRS, CDR2 YFSETQ. CDR3 length equals 13 residues. The V and J ends lost 4 bases and 6 bases respectively, with 13 bases between them. The CDR3 protein is CASSNPGGDGYTF. CDR3 bases: TGCGCCAGCAGCAATCCCGGGGGGGATGGCTACACCTTC.

The gene calls are TRBV7-2 and TRBJ2-5, with 8 bases identical to TRBD2. The CDR3 runs to 14 residues. Germline trimming cut 6 bases from V and 4 bases from J; bases unmatched to any gene: 7. Germline lookup yields CDR1 SGHTA and CDR2 FQGNSA. CDR3 bases: TGTGCCAGCAGTAGTACGGGGGGGAGAGAGACCCAGTACTTC. It codes for CASSSTGGRETQYF.